This is a list of T cell receptor beta chains from one sample in a study of patients and donors after allogeneic stem cell transplantation. Using its own MiXCR run on the RT-PCR reads, TCRdb lists one record per CDR3 protein. The sample lists about 960,000 distinct CDR3 sequences; about 20% were seen once. Sequencing was done on a sample of blood, either unsorted or a sorted T cell fraction (not recorded which). The receptors were gathered from a human donor who was either an allogeneic HSCT recipient or a stem cell or donor lymphocyte infusion donor (not recorded which). It is not recorded whose cells these are; they may come from a transplant donor. The CDR3 runs from the conserved cysteine through the conserved F or W.

V	CDR3
TRBV27	CASSYDPGEQYF
TRBV12-3/TRBV12-4	CASSLGRRGHTDTQYF
TRBV7-8	CASSLARVIIAKNIQYF
TRBV5-1	CASSLGAASSGNTIYF
TRBV2	CASSPRVAHNYGYTF
TRBV6-1	CASSVLRDGYTF
TRBV20-1	CSATNRNQPQHF
TRBV6-1	CASIDLGYYGYTF
TRBV6-1	CASKSEGVTDTQYF
TRBV12-3/TRBV12-4	CASSPERGGPLHF
TRBV18	CASSPVSDTIYF
TRBV20-1	CSARVAIAKNIQYF
TRBV12-3/TRBV12-4	CASTKVGGSNEKLFF
TRBV30	CAWTGQVETQYF
TRBV9	CASSVERGPRETQYF
TRBV20-1	CSAQLAGVTDTQYF
TRBV7-2	CASSLALMGLGSGGELFF
TRBV7-9	CASSLSRRGLNQPQHF
TRBV20-1	CSARPNRGSDEKLFF
TRBV3-1	CASSQEAGLRGQYF
TRBV6-1	CASSGSSGTGDYSEQFF
TRBV5-1	CASTREAAYNEQFF
TRBV5-1	CASSLDGDATPLHF
TRBV20-1	CSARDQQAILNTEAFF
TRBV4-1	CASSRPGQVTYEQYF
TRBV20-1	CSAAKSRGTEAFF
TRBV3-1	CASSQGEGYSYEQYF
TRBV19	CASSRRRRTSTDTQYF
TRBV5-1	CASSPTGLNGNGYTF
TRBV5-4	CASSMGDTEAFF
TRBV27	CASSFTGVGYTF
TRBV9	CASSESGRGAYGYTF
TRBV5-1	CASSSNLAGGYNEQFF
TRBV12-3/TRBV12-4	CASSREDRSHGYTF
TRBV6-2/TRBV6-3	CASSYARDSQGDTQYF
TRBV7-3	CASSFRPLSEQYF
TRBV4-2	CASSQDGGDTDTQYF
TRBV20-1	CSAREYTAKNIQYF
TRBV20-1	CSARGQRDQETQYF
TRBV7-9	CASSLVSLISSYNEQFF
TRBV20-1	CSAMTSGRSNEQFF
TRBV10-3	CAISEGVSGQGRDGYTF
TRBV29-1	CSVAGDRETGNTIYF
TRBV7-7	CASSLVAGADTGELFF
TRBV20-1	CSASTGTTGTEQFF
TRBV24-1	CATSDLLDNEQFF
TRBV7-9	CASSLALGQGSRGYTF
TRBV27	CASSFMGPGQSETQYF
TRBV20-1	CSAVNRDRGYGYTF
TRBV14	CASSQENAPYEQYF
TRBV5-1	CASSAAGGENSPLHF
TRBV2	CASSEAGVAYNEQFF
TRBV4-3	CASSRGTTTEQYF